A single sample gave rise to the 4 T cell receptor beta chains below, sequenced in a study of breast tumors, draining lymph nodes, adjacent tissues. MiXCR, applied by TCRdb to the multiplex PCR reads, yields one record per CDR3 protein. The table records some 100,000 distinct CDR3 sequences, about 20% of them present only once. Samples came from axillary lymph nodes draining the breast cancer. The sample taken for sequencing was axillary lymph node tissue. The receptors stem from a female donor with breast cancer. Some clones in this sample may be carry-over from other donors' samples.

This clonotype appeared many times. The V gene is TRBV28, the J gene TRBJ2-7; 7 bases fit TRBD1. V shed 4 bases and J 6 bases; nucleotides not matched to a gene: 6. Germline V lookup: CDR1 MDHEN, CDR2 SYDVKM. The CDR3 contains 13 residues. The CDR3 reads CASSWGQLVEQYF. CDR3 DNA: TGTGCCAGCAGTTGGGGACAGTTGGTCGAGCAGTACTTC.

The chain is built from TRBV28 and TRBJ2-5; TRBD2 agrees at 14 bases. J lost 5 bases, V lost 1 base, and 6 bases had no gene match. Germline loops: CDR1 MDHEN, CDR2 SYDVKM. The CDR3 spans 17 residues. CDR3 DNA: TGTGCCAGCAGTTTATCCTCGGGACTAGCGGGAGTTGAGACCCAGTACTTC. It is translated as CASSLSSGLAGVETQYF. The variable domain in full, completed from reference TRBV28 and TRBJ2-5, reads DVKVTQSSRYLVKRTGEKVFLECVQDMDHENMFWYRQDPGLGLRLIYFSYDVKMKEKGDIPEGYSVSREKKERFSLILESASTNQTSMYLCASSLSSGLAGVETQYFGPGTRLLVL.

The CDR3 DNA reads as TGTGCCACCAGTGATTTCGGCAGGGGGCTGAACGAGCAGTACTTC. Protein sequence: CATSDFGRGLNEQYF. This chain joins TRBV24-1 and TRBJ2-7, with TRBD1 identical over 8 bases. The CDR3 runs 15 residues. Germline trimming cut 1 base from V and 5 bases from J; bases unmatched to any gene: 6. The germline V gene encodes CDR1 KGHDR and CDR2 SFDVKD.

The V gene is TRBV5-6, the J gene TRBJ1-1; D not resolved. The CDR3 has 14 amino acids. The germline gives CDR1 SGHDT, CDR2 YYEEEE. V lost 4 bases and J lost 0, with 10 bases in between. CDR3 nucleotides: TGTGCCAGCAGCCGTGGCCTGATGAACACTGAAGCTTTCTTT. It yields the protein CASSRGLMNTEAFF.